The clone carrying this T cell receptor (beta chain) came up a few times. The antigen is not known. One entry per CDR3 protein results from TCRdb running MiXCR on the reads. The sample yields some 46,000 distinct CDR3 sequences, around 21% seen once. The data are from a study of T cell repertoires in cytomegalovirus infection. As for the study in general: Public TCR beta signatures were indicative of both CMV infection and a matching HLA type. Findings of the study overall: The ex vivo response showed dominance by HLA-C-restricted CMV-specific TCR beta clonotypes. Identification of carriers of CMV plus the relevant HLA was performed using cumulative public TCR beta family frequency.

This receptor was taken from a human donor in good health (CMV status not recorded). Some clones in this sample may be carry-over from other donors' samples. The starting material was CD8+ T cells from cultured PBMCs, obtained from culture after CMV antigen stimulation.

In nucleotides, the CDR3 is TGCAGTGCTAGAGAAGAGGGACTCGGCTACGAGCAGTACTTC. Translating it yields CSAREEGLGYEQYF. J is TRBJ2-7 and V is TRBV20-1; possibly TRBD2 for D (6 bases). Germline assignment: CDR1 DFQATT and CDR2 SNEGSKA (reference sequence). The CDR3 length is 14 residues. Deletions cut 0 bases from V and 3 bases from J, with 12 bases between.